A selection of T cell receptor beta chains follows, all from one sample in a study of T cells in localized non-small cell lung cancer. The method was immunoSEQ multiplex PCR; TCRdb's version includes in-frame clones alone and lacks a portion of them. The sample yields a few thousand clones, around 37% seen once. The starting material was normal lung tissue next to the tumor, obtained before any cancer treatment. The source is a woman aged 40-69 years with stage II squamous cell lung carcinoma. CDR3s include the opening cysteine and the closing phenylalanine or tryptophan. The D gene is left open where the match is weak. Size is stated for part of the rows, as once, few or many counts, or as a class when the clone is expanded.

>-|TRBV29-1|TRBJ1-3|-
CSVEAGSGNTIYF
TGCAGCGTTGAAGCTGGTTCCGGAAACACCATATATTTT
>-|TRBV6-8|TRBJ1-1|few
CASSSIRITEAFF
TGTGCCAGCAGTTCCATCCGGATCACTGAAGCTTTCTTT
>-|TRBV5-1|TRBJ1-1|-
CASSLGAPADTEAFF
TGCGCCAGCAGCTTGGGGGCGCCGGCGGACACTGAAGCTTTCTTT
>TRBD1|TRBV19|TRBJ2-1|-
CASSLPGTGYNEQFF
TGTGCCAGTAGCTTACCCGGGACAGGGTACAATGAGCAGTTCTTC
>TRBD1|TRBV19|TRBJ1-5|few
CASSIGGTGTQPQHF
TGTGCCAGTAGTATAGGTGGGACAGGGACTCAGCCCCAGCATTTT
>-|TRBV9|TRBJ2-5|few
CASSEWVRTTSQETQYF
TGTGCCAGCAGTGAATGGGTCAGGACTACTTCCCAAGAGACCCAGTACTTC
>-|TRBV11-3|TRBJ2-3|few
CASSLGSTGTGTDTQYF
TGTGCCAGCAGCTTGGGATCGACGGGTACAGGCACAGATACGCAGTATTTT
>TRBD1|TRBV29-1|TRBJ2-3|-
CSATYRGRTGTDTQYF
TGCAGCGCCACCTACAGGGGGCGAACGGGCACAGATACGCAGTATTTT
>TRBD2|TRBV19|TRBJ2-1|few
CASRSSGSVNEQFF
TGTGCCAGTCGATCCAGCGGGAGCGTCAATGAGCAGTTCTTC
>TRBD2|TRBV9|TRBJ2-5|-
CASSDLLAGEETQYF
TGTGCCAGCAGTGACTTGCTAGCGGGGGAAGAGACCCAGTACTTC
>-|TRBV11-3|TRBJ2-3|-
CASSLSAFTDTQYF
TGTGCCAGCAGCTTGTCGGCTTTCACAGATACGCAGTATTTT
>-|TRBV11-3|TRBJ1-5|few
CASSPQSGTNQPQHF
TGTGCCAGCAGCCCCCAATCTGGGACTAATCAGCCCCAGCATTTT
>-|TRBV29-1|TRBJ2-2|-
CSVEDATGELFF
TGCAGCGTTGAAGATGCAACGGGGGAGCTGTTTTTT
>TRBD2|TRBV11-3|TRBJ2-7|few
CASSLGGGGPYEQYF
TGTGCCAGCAGCTTAGGGGGGGGAGGCCCCTACGAGCAGTACTTC
>-|TRBV18|TRBJ2-7|-
CASSPATLYEQYF
TGTGCCAGCTCACCAGCGACCCTCTACGAGCAGTACTTC
>-|TRBV15|TRBJ2-5|-
CATSRAGQEETQYF
TGTGCCACCAGCAGGGCGGGACAAGAAGAGACCCAGTACTTC
>-|TRBV28|TRBJ1-1|-
CASSNPEGQGDTEAFF
TGTGCCAGCAGTAACCCCGAGGGGCAAGGGGACACTGAAGCTTTCTTT
>-|TRBV11-3|TRBJ1-1|-
CASSARDLNTEAFF
TGTGCCAGCAGCGCCCGGGATCTTAACACTGAAGCTTTCTTT
>TRBD1|TRBV28|TRBJ2-5|once
CASIRMDRGGETQYF
TGTGCCAGCATCCGGATGGACAGGGGTGGGGAGACCCAATACTTC
>-|TRBV29-1|TRBJ2-1|-
CSGAVGVYNEQFF
TGCAGCGGGGCCGTGGGAGTTTACAATGAGCAGTTCTTC
>-|TRBV9|TRBJ1-6|few
CASSDRGSYNSPLHF
TGTGCCAGCAGTGATAGGGGATCCTATAATTCACCCCTCCACTTT
>-|TRBV6-8|TRBJ1-5|-
CASSTTEGQPQHF
TGTGCCAGCAGTACGACTGAGGGTCAGCCCCAGCATTTT
>TRBD1|TRBV18|TRBJ1-2|-
CASSSGTGGAYGYTF
TGTGCCAGCTCATCCGGGACAGGGGGGGCCTATGGCTACACCTTC
>-|TRBV29-1|TRBJ1-5|-
CSVRQGNQPQHF
TGCAGCGTCCGACAGGGCAATCAGCCCCAGCATTTT
>-|TRBV18|TRBJ2-1|once
CASSPLQDPTSEQFF
TGTGCCAGCTCACCACTTCAAGACCCTACAAGTGAGCAGTTCTTC
>TRBD1|TRBV19|TRBJ2-2|-
CANTRTGANTGELFF
TGTGCCAATACCAGGACAGGGGCGAACACCGGGGAGCTGTTTTTT
>TRBD1|TRBV29-1|TRBJ2-7|few
CSAPLTGAHSYEQYF
TGCAGCGCCCCCCTGACAGGGGCTCACTCCTACGAGCAGTACTTC
>-|TRBV6-8|TRBJ1-4|few
CASTDSGATNEKLFF
TGTGCCAGCACCGACTCGGGGGCAACTAATGAAAAACTGTTTTTT
>TRBD1|TRBV29-1|TRBJ2-5|-
CSATTGGGETQYF
TGCAGCGCAACCACAGGGGGCGGAGAGACCCAGTACTTC
>TRBD1|TRBV6-8|TRBJ1-2|few
CASSRQGADYGYTF
TGTGCCAGCAGTAGACAGGGGGCGGACTATGGCTACACCTTC
>-|TRBV28|TRBJ2-1|-
CASSLAAGDLDEQFF
TGTGCCAGCAGTTTGGCGGCAGGGGATCTGGATGAGCAGTTCTTC
>TRBD1|TRBV25-1|TRBJ2-3|few
CASSEQQGARNTQYF
TGTGCCAGCAGTGAACAACAGGGGGCAAGGAATACGCAGTATTTT
>-|TRBV15|TRBJ1-3|-
CATSSPRGDLSGNTIYF
TGTGCCACCAGCAGCCCTCGAGGGGACCTATCTGGAAACACCATATATTTT
>-|TRBV6-8|TRBJ2-3|few
CASSTGASVTDTQYF
TGTGCCAGCAGCACTGGGGCTAGCGTCACAGATACGCAGTATTTT
>-|TRBV9|TRBJ1-2|few
CASSPVDTYYGYTF
TGTGCCAGCAGCCCAGTGGACACCTACTATGGCTACACCTTC
>-|TRBV7-6|TRBJ1-4|-
CASSLELVAQKLFF
TGTGCCAGCAGCTTAGAGCTGGTCGCTCAAAAACTGTTTTTT
>-|TRBV10-3|TRBJ1-1|few
CAISEEVEGNTEAFF
TGTGCCATCAGTGAGGAGGTAGAGGGGAACACTGAAGCTTTCTTT
>-|TRBV11-3|TRBJ1-4|few
CASSLKTGGGEKLFF
TGTGCCAGCAGCCTGAAGACTGGGGGAGGTGAAAAACTGTTTTTT
>-|TRBV6-7|TRBJ2-7|few
CASSLEGPAYEQYF
TGTGCCAGCAGTTTGGAGGGGCCGGCCTACGAGCAGTACTTC
>TRBD1|TRBV10-2|TRBJ1-5|-
CASSDDREGSNQPQHF
TGCGCCAGCAGTGATGACAGGGAGGGGAGCAATCAGCCCCAGCATTTT
>-|TRBV6-8|TRBJ2-7|few
CASSYSNRNYEQYF
TGTGCCAGCAGTTACTCGAACAGGAACTACGAGCAGTACTTC
>TRBD2|TRBV11-3|TRBJ2-1|few
CASSLVGLADYNEQFF
TGTGCCAGCAGCTTAGTGGGACTAGCGGACTACAATGAGCAGTTCTTC
>-|TRBV18|TRBJ2-7|-
CASSRGSDLYEQYF
TGTGCCAGCTCACGAGGCAGCGACCTCTACGAGCAGTACTTC
>-|TRBV9|TRBJ2-3|medium-sized
CASSVSGTNFDTQYF
TGTGCCAGCAGCGTATCCGGGACCAACTTCGATACGCAGTATTTT
>-|TRBV5-1|TRBJ2-4|few
CASSPPTDLGENIQYF
TGCGCCAGCAGCCCGCCCACGGACCTGGGGGAAAACATTCAGTACTTC
>-|TRBV14|TRBJ2-1|-
CASSQSLGPGDEQFF
TGTGCCAGCAGCCAGTCCCTGGGGCCGGGTGATGAGCAGTTCTTC
>-|TRBV19|TRBJ2-2|-
CALRDPNTGELFF
TGTGCGCTCAGGGATCCGAACACCGGGGAGCTGTTTTTT
>-|TRBV6-8|TRBJ2-3|-
CASSYSTNSPNTQYF
TGTGCCAGCAGTTACTCGACCAACAGCCCAAATACGCAGTATTTT
>-|TRBV18|TRBJ1-6|-
CASSPPTGGYNSPLHF
TGTGCTAGCTCACCACCGACCGGGGGATATAATTCACCCCTCCACTTT
>-|TRBV6-8|TRBJ2-2|-
CASRLNGGELFF
TGTGCCAGCAGACTCAACGGCGGGGAGCTGTTTTTT
>TRBD2|TRBV28|TRBJ2-1|-
CASSLATSGGLYNEQFF
TGTGCCAGCAGTTTAGCGACTAGCGGGGGGCTCTACAATGAGCAGTTCTTC
>-|TRBV15|TRBJ1-1|-
CATSHTGPRGSNTEAFF
TGTGCCACCAGCCACACAGGGCCGCGGGGGTCCAACACTGAAGCTTTCTTT
>-|TRBV28|TRBJ1-1|-
CASSLWTGNTEAFF
TGTGCCAGCAGTTTATGGACAGGGAACACTGAAGCTTTCTTT